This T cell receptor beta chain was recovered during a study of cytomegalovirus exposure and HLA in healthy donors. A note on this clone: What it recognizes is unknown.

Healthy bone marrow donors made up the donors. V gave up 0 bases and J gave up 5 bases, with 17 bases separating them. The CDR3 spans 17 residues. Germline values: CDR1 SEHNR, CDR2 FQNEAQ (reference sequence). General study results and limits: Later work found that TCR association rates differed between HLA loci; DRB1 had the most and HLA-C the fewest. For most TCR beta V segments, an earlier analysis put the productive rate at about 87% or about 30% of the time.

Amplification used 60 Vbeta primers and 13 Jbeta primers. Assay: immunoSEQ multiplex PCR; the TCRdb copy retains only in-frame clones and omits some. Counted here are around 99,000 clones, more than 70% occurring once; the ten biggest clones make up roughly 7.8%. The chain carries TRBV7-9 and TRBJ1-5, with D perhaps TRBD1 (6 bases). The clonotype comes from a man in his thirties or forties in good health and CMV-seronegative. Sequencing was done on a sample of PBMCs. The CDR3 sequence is CASSLAQQGFTDQPQHF. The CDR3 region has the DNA TGTGCCAGCAGCTTAGCGCAACAGGGCTTTACTGATCAGCCCCAGCATTTT.